Listed here are 16 T cell receptor beta chains from one sample, sequenced in a study of PD-L1 blockade in urothelial cancer. The sample's time point: pretreatment peripheral blood. Produced via immunoSEQ multiplex PCR; TCRdb's table is partial and in-frame only. The table has tens of thousands of clones, over 75% seen once. Sequences were derived from PBMCs, sampled around atezolizumab (anti-PD-L1) treatment. The receptors were gathered from a man aged 65 to 79 with urothelial cancer.

The table lists this clone with a count of one. The chain has TRBV27 and TRBJ2-1, with a weak D call TRBD2 (5 bases). CDR1 is MNHEY, CDR2 SMNVEV, per germline (reference sequence). V was cut by 3 bases and J by 5 bases, with 14 bases left in between. The CDR3 spans 15 residues. The CDR3 reads CASSFAGLRDNEQFF. The CDR3 DNA reads as TGTGCCAGCAGTTTCGCGGGTTTACGCGACAATGAGCAGTTCTTC.

The chain employs TRBV7-2 and TRBJ2-7, with 9 bases that match TRBD1. Germline V gene sequence: CDR1 SGHTA, CDR2 FQGNSA. The CDR3 sequence is 16 residues long. The J segment lost 5 bases and the V segment lost 5 bases, leaving 13 bases of the junction unmatched. For the CDR3, the DNA is TGTGCCAGCAGCACCTTCCGGGACAGGGAGGGGAACGAGCAGTACTTC. Protein sequence: CASSTFRDREGNEQYF. The full variable domain, completed using reference TRBV7-2 and TRBJ2-7, is GAGVSQSPSNKVTEKGKDVELRCDPISGHTALYWYRQSLGQGLEFLIYFQGNSAPDKSGLPSDRFSAERTGGSVSTLTIQRTQQEDSAVYLCASSTFRDREGNEQYFGPGTRLTVT.

The rearrangement uses TRBV28 and TRBJ1-5; D may be TRBD1 (5 bases). The CDR3 extends over 16 amino acids. Germline V CDR1 and CDR2: MDHEN, SYDVKM. Trimming left V 4 bases short and J 5 bases short, with 18 bases between. CDR3 in amino acids: CASSSPSRQTYQPQHF. The DNA for the CDR3 is TGTGCCAGCAGTTCTCCATCTAGACAGACATATCAGCCCCAGCATTTT.

The chain joins TRBV7-2 to TRBJ2-1, with TRBD1 matching over 7 bases. The V gene end was trimmed by 5 bases and the J gene end by 9 bases; junction bases not matched to a gene: 10. Germline assignment: CDR1 SGHTA and CDR2 FQGNSA. CDR3 length: 14 residues. CDR3 protein: CASSQDMTGSEQFF. CDR3 DNA: TGTGCCAGCAGCCAAGACATGACAGGGAGTGAGCAGTTCTTC.

The chain recombines TRBV2 with TRBJ2-2; TRBD2 matches 9 bases. V shed 6 bases, J shed 7 bases, and the junction held 9 bases outside the gene matches. This CDR3 contains 15 residues. Germline V gene sequence: CDR1 SNHLY, CDR2 FYNNEI. CDR3 sequence reads: CASRKLAGGGGELFF. Written as DNA, the CDR3 is TGTGCCAGCAGGAAACTAGCGGGCGGAGGCGGGGAGCTGTTTTTT.

The rearrangement links TRBV28 to TRBJ1-2; D gene unclear. Germline V gene sequence: CDR1 MDHEN, CDR2 SYDVKM. Deletions cut 3 bases from V and 4 bases from J, with 9 bases between. The CDR3 loop spans 13 amino acids. The CDR3 region is CASSFPRSYGYTF. CDR3 bases: TGTGCCAGCAGTTTCCCCCGGAGCTATGGCTACACCTTC.

The rearrangement links TRBV28 to TRBJ2-5; 8 nucleotides align to TRBD2. Germline V lookup: CDR1 MDHEN, CDR2 SYDVKM. This CDR3 contains 19 residues. Losses at the gene ends were 4 bases for V and 1 base for J; bases not matched to a gene: 17. DNA of the CDR3: TGTGCCAGCAGTTCCCCTTGGGGTCATGCGGGGGGCCTCCAAGAGACCCAGTACTTC. It translates to CASSSPWGHAGGLQETQYF.

The chain links TRBV14 to TRBJ2-1, with TRBD2 matching over 8 bases. The CDR3 runs to 18 residues. The germline V gene has CDR1 SGHDN and CDR2 FVKESK. Germline trimming cut 1 base from V and 3 bases from J; bases unmatched to any gene: 11. The CDR3, as DNA: TGTGCCAGCAGCCAAGGAGTTGGGTTGACTAGCGTCTACAATGAGCAGTTCTTC. Amino acids: CASSQGVGLTSVYNEQFF.

This chain connects TRBV29-1 to TRBJ2-1, with a weak D call TRBD2 (5 bases). CDR3 length: 12 amino acids. Trimming took off 6 bases at V and 8 bases at J, with 14 bases between the two ends. Germline V gives CDR1 SQVTM, CDR2 ANQGSEA. CDR3: CSVPGLSHEQFF. CDR3 bases: TGCAGCGTCCCGGGGTTGTCTCATGAGCAGTTCTTC.

The chain uses TRBV7-2 and TRBJ2-7, with a tentative D call TRBD2 (5 bases). This CDR3 is built from 14 residues. The V and J ends lost 4 bases and 3 bases respectively, with 13 bases between them. CDR1 is SGHTA and CDR2 is FQGNSA in the germline V gene. CDR3 sequence: CASSSGGSLYEQYF. The CDR3 bases are TGTGCCAGCAGCTCTGGCGGGTCCCTCTACGAGCAGTACTTC.

This chain uses TRBV28 with TRBJ1-5; D remains unclear. The CDR3 sequence is 17 residues long. CDR1 MDHEN and CDR2 SYDVKM come from the germline V gene. V dropped 7 bases and J dropped 6 bases, with 25 bases sitting between them. The CDR3 DNA is TGTGCCAGCATACAAGCAAATGGCCGGACTCCCCCTCAGCCCCAGCATTTT. Residues: CASIQANGRTPPQPQHF.

As concerns this clone: A junction end diverges from the germline sequence, so it may reflect a read error. This chain uses TRBV5-4 with TRBJ2-5; 7 bases match TRBD2. The CDR3 is 14 amino acids. Germline V gene data show CDR1 as SGHNT and CDR2 as YYREEE (reference sequence). CDR3 bases: TGTGCCAGCAGATTGGGGGGGGACCGGGGCACCCAGTACTTC. Protein product: CASRLGGDRGTQYF.

This chain joins TRBV5-1 and TRBJ1-2; D ambiguous. The CDR3 extends over 13 amino acids. Per the germline V gene, CDR1 is SGHRS and CDR2 is YFSETQ. Trimming stripped 0 bases from V and 6 bases from J, with 9 bases between. Here the CDR3 reads CASSLEPGNGYTF. The CDR3 nucleotides read TGCGCCAGCAGCTTGGAACCCGGGAATGGCTACACCTTC.

CDR3 loop: CASSGIDSGGTGELFF. The CDR3 nucleotides are TGTGCCAGTAGTGGAATTGACAGCGGGGGAACCGGGGAGCTGTTTTTT. V and J are TRBV19 and TRBJ2-2, with 8 bases aligning to TRBD2. Germline assignment: CDR1 LNHDA and CDR2 SQIVND (reference sequence). This CDR3 is built from 16 residues. After removal of 5 bases from V and 5 bases from J, the junction contained 10 bases not matched to a gene.

This chain connects TRBV9 to TRBJ1-2; 9 positions match TRBD1. The CDR3 spans 15 residues. In germline, CDR1 is SGDLS, CDR2 YYNGEE. V gave up 4 bases and J gave up 4 bases; unmatched junction bases: 8. CDR3 in amino acids: CASSFGDRVAYGYTF. CDR3 in DNA: TGTGCCAGCAGCTTTGGGGACAGGGTCGCCTATGGCTACACCTTC.

V usage is TRBV4-3 and J usage is TRBJ1-2; D gene uncertain. The CDR3 has 17 residues. The germline V gene encodes CDR1 LGHNA and CDR2 YSLEER. With 0 bases removed from V and 0 bases from J, the gap between germline ends came to 14 bases. The CDR3 bases are TGCGCCAGCAGCCAAGATTCGTTGTCAGGCTCTAACTATGGCTACACCTTC. This encodes CASSQDSLSGSNYGYTF.